This TCR beta chain stems from a study of T cell changes during pregnancy in multiple sclerosis. The method was immunoSEQ multiplex PCR; TCRdb's version includes in-frame clones alone and lacks a portion of them. The table lists some 100,000 clones, approximately 90% of them singletons. J lost 7 bases, V lost 5 bases, and 6 bases had no gene match. CDR3 length: 15 residues. CDR1 and CDR2 from the germline V gene are SGHVS and FQNEAQ. The sequence derives from a female donor with multiple sclerosis, enrolled in a pregnancy study. The sample was peripheral blood, taken after pregnancy. The V gene is TRBV7-8, the J gene TRBJ1-4, with TRBD1 identical over 11 bases. The CDR3 DNA sequence: TGTGCCAGCAGCATAGGGACAGGGGGTGGTGAAAAACTGTTTTTT. It codes for CASSIGTGGGEKLFF. The full variable domain, completed using reference TRBV7-8 and TRBJ1-4, is GAGVSQSPRYKVAKRGQDVALRCDPISGHVSLFWYQQALGQGPEFLTYFQNEAQLDKSGLPSDRFFAERPEGSVSTLKIQRTQQEDSAVYLCASSIGTGGGEKLFFGSGTQLSVL.